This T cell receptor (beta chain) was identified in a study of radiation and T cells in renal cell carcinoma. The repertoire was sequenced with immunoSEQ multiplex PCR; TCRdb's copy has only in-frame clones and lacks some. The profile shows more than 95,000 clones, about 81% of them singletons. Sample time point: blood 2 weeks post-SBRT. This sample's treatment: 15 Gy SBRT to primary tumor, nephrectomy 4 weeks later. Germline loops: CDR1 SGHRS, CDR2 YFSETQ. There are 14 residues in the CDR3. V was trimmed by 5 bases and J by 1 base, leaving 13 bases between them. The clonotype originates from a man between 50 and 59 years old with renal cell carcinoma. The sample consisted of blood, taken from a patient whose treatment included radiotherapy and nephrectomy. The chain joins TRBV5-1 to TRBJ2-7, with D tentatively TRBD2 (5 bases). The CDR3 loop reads CASSLPGKSYEQYF. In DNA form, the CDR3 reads TGCGCCAGCAGTCTTCCCGGGAAGTCCTACGAGCAGTACTTC.